The 17 T cell receptor beta chains below all came from one sample that was sequenced in a study of glioma-infiltrating T cells after dendritic cell vaccination. TCRdb's copy holds only in-frame clones and misses some; the assay was immunoSEQ multiplex PCR. The table has 85,000 to 95,000 clones, over 75% seen once. The source was blood, collected before dendritic cell vaccination. The receptors were sampled from a human donor with glioblastoma.

The chain employs TRBV7-2 and TRBJ1-1; 8 bases fit TRBD1. The V gene end was trimmed by 5 bases and the J gene end by 6 bases; junction bases not matched to a gene: 14. The germline CDR1 and CDR2 sequences are SGHTA and FQGNSA. The CDR3 has 16 amino acids. The CDR3 DNA is TGTGCCAGCAGCCAGGCGTTAACAGGGGGGGTCGCTGAAGCTTTCTTT. Its translation: CASSQALTGGVAEAFF.

The chain joins TRBV5-4 to TRBJ1-6; D is ambiguous. This CDR3 has 15 amino acids. V was trimmed by 1 base and J by 5 bases, leaving 10 bases between them. In germline, CDR1 is SGHNT, CDR2 YYREEE (reference sequence). The CDR3 nucleotides are TGTGCCAGCAGCTTGTTCACCGAGAATAATTCACCCCTCCACTTT. It is translated as CASSLFTENNSPLHF.

The chain recombines TRBV6-1 with TRBJ1-5; D unresolved. The CDR3 contains 15 residues. Trimming removed 5 bases at V and 2 bases at J, with 13 bases between. Per germline, CDR1 MNHNS and CDR2 SASEGT. Written as DNA, the CDR3 is TGTGCCAGCAGTACGATTAGTACGGGCAATCAGCCCCAGCATTTT. Translated, it gives CASSTISTGNQPQHF.

The chain carries TRBV19 and TRBJ1-2; D is unclear. Looked up from germline, CDR1 is LNHDA and CDR2 is SQIVND (reference sequence). V lost 6 bases, J lost 4 bases, and 15 bases lay in between. This CDR3 spans 14 amino acids. The CDR3 reads CASSGPGDPYGYTF. CDR3 sequence (DNA): TGTGCCAGTAGCGGACCGGGAGATCCCTATGGCTACACCTTC.

V is TRBV28 and J is TRBJ1-5; 9 nucleotides agree with TRBD1. V shed 6 bases and J 7 bases; nucleotides not matched to a gene: 16. Germline values: CDR1 MDHEN, CDR2 SYDVKM. The CDR3 covers 17 residues. This CDR3 is CASSIPGTGHAGQPQHF. The CDR3 region has the DNA TGTGCCAGCAGCATACCCGGGACAGGGCACGCCGGGCAGCCCCAGCATTTT.

This chain connects TRBV9 to TRBJ2-3, with a tentative D call TRBD1 (5 bases). Germline assignment: CDR1 SGDLS and CDR2 YYNGEE. This CDR3 has 13 amino acids. The V end was cut by 0 bases, the J end by 5 bases, with 7 bases between. CDR3 region: CASSVEGLDTQYF. CDR3 nucleotides: TGTGCCAGCAGCGTAGAGGGGTTAGATACGCAGTATTTT. Based on the CDR3 plus reference TRBV9 and TRBJ2-3, the full variable domain is DSGVTQTPKHLITATGQRVTLRCSPRSGDLSVYWYQQSLDQGLQFLIQYYNGEERAKGNILERFSAQQFPDLHSELNLSSLELGDSALYFCASSVEGLDTQYFGPGTRLTVL.

V and J are TRBV25-1 and TRBJ2-1, with 8 bases aligning to TRBD1. Losses at the gene ends were 3 bases for V and 7 bases for J; bases not matched to a gene: 5. From germline, CDR1 is MGHDK and CDR2 SYGVNS. This CDR3 region has 14 residues. The CDR3 reads CASSETGVGNEQFF. CDR3 nucleotide sequence: TGTGCCAGCAGTGAGACAGGGGTGGGGAATGAGCAGTTCTTC.

The chain has TRBV6-5 and TRBJ2-7; no clear D gene. The germline V gene encodes CDR1 MNHEY and CDR2 SVGAGI. The CDR3 extends over 15 amino acids. V was shortened by 2 bases and J by 0 bases, with 11 bases between the two germline ends. As DNA, the CDR3 is TGTGCCAGCAGTTACGGTGCGGAACACTCCTACGAGCAGTACTTC. It codes for CASSYGAEHSYEQYF.

The chain is built from TRBV5-4 and TRBJ2-2; 12 bases map to TRBD2. V lost 4 bases to trimming and J lost 1 base; unmatched junction nucleotides: 5. The V gene's germline CDR1 is SGHNT and CDR2 YYREEE (reference sequence). The CDR3 has 17 residues. This chain's CDR3 is CASSMTGLAGNTGELFF. The DNA of the CDR3 is TGTGCCAGCAGCATGACGGGACTAGCGGGGAACACCGGGGAGCTGTTTTTT.

CDR3 sequence (DNA): TGTGCCAGCAGCTTAGAACTAGCAGGAACCGGGGAGCTGTTTTTT. Its translation is CASSLELAGTGELFF. The V call is TRBV7-9, the J call TRBJ2-2; D perhaps matches TRBD2 (6 bases). This CDR3 comprises 15 residues. Germline values: CDR1 SEHNR, CDR2 FQNEAQ (reference sequence). Trimming shortened V by 1 base and J by 5 bases, and 11 bases separated the two germline ends.

The chain carries TRBV19 and TRBJ1-5; the match to TRBD1 covers 11 bases. The CDR3 totals 16 residues. V lost 9 bases and J lost 1; bases outside the gene matches: 8. The germline CDR1 and CDR2 sequences are LNHDA and SQIVND (reference sequence). The CDR3 nucleotides are TGTGCCAGCCGCCGGGACAGGGGGGGGAGCAATCAGCCCCAGCATTTT. This encodes CASRRDRGGSNQPQHF.

This chain uses TRBV14 with TRBJ1-6; D remains unclear. Trimming took 4 bases from V and 5 from J, leaving 12 bases between them. The CDR3 loop spans 15 amino acids. Germline assignment: CDR1 SGHDN and CDR2 FVKESK. CDR3 DNA sequence: TGTGCCAGCAGCCCGCCGGGATCACATAATTCACCCCTCCACTTT. It is translated as CASSPPGSHNSPLHF.

The chain recombines TRBV10-3 with TRBJ2-1; 8 nucleotides agree with TRBD2. This CDR3 region has 14 residues. Germline assignment: CDR1 ENHRY and CDR2 SYGVKD. J was trimmed by 6 bases and V by 7 bases; bases with no gene match: 8. CDR3 sequence (DNA): TGTGCCATCAATCGACTAGCGCAAAGCAATGAGCAGTTCTTC. As protein: CAINRLAQSNEQFF.

The chain links TRBV15 to TRBJ2-7, with TRBD2 as a possible D gene (5 bases). V was clipped by 4 bases and J by 4 bases, with 5 bases between them. Per germline, CDR1 LNHNV and CDR2 YYDKDF (reference sequence). The CDR3 runs to 11 residues. CDR3 bases: TGTGCCACCAGCACGGGGTACGAGCAGTACTTC. Translating gives CATSTGYEQYF.

The chain uses TRBV11-2 and TRBJ2-3; 8 bases agree with TRBD1. After removal of 2 bases from V and 8 bases from J, the junction contained 9 bases not matched to a gene. The CDR3 loop spans 15 amino acids. CDR1 is SGHAT, CDR2 FQNNGV, per germline. CDR3 sequence reads: CASSLRGQGPGTQYF. In DNA form, the CDR3 reads TGTGCCAGCAGCTTACGTGGACAGGGACCAGGTACGCAGTATTTT.

J is TRBJ2-3 and V is TRBV15, with D possibly matching TRBD2 (6 bases). CDR3 length: 14 residues. V lost 8 bases to trimming and J lost 5 bases, with 17 bases between them. Germline V lookup: CDR1 LNHNV, CDR2 YYDKDF (reference sequence). The CDR3 loop reads CATSPKGAGDTQYF. In DNA form, the CDR3 reads TGTGCCACCTCACCGAAGGGAGCGGGAGATACGCAGTATTTT. Using reference TRBV15 and TRBJ2-3 for the parts outside the CDR3, the full variable domain is DAMVIQNPRYQVTQFGKPVTLSCSQTLNHNVMYWYQQKSSQAPKLLFHYYDKDFNNEADTPDNFQSRRPNTSFCFLDIRSPGLGDTAMYLCATSPKGAGDTQYFGPGTRLTVL.

The chain is built from TRBV19 and TRBJ2-4; D may be TRBD2 (5 bases). This CDR3 is 18 amino acids long. The germline CDR1 and CDR2 sequences are LNHDA and SQIVND (reference sequence). The V end was cut by 2 bases, the J end by 0 bases, with 17 bases between. The CDR3 loop is CASSILGIGDKAKNIQYF. In DNA form, the CDR3 reads TGTGCCAGTAGTATATTGGGTATCGGGGATAAAGCCAAAAACATTCAGTACTTC.